This note documents a single T cell receptor beta chain sequence. What it binds is not known. This record comes from a study of cytomegalovirus exposure and HLA in healthy donors. Overall study context: Among the 400 or so donors who were genotyped, roughly 85% fell in the genetic ancestry cluster that is associated with self-reported Caucasian donors. Study-level findings and limits: As was reported, the classifier diagnosed cytomegalovirus status with high specificity and sensitivity. From TCR beta sequences, most subjects' HLA-A and HLA-B alleles were reportedly predicted accurately.

Germline assignment: CDR1 SGHKS and CDR2 YYEKEE (reference sequence). The ends were cut back, 1 base at V and 4 bases at J, with 8 bases in the middle. This CDR3 spans 13 amino acids. This PCR relied on a set of 60 Vbeta primers and 13 Jbeta primers. Study processing details: Among the unique TCR beta chains that a later analysis counted, about 85 million in all, about 11 million were shared. Only in-frame clones appear in the TCRdb table, and some are missing; sequencing was by immunoSEQ multiplex PCR. V, J and clone size are taken as reported in that table, and D and trimming were inferred from the DNA itself. The sample has around 150,000 clones; roughly 80% are singletons.

Sequenced sample: PBMCs. The origin of this receptor is a girl aged 2 to 9 in good health and CMV-seropositive. This chain links TRBV5-5 with TRBJ1-2; tentative D call: TRBD1 (6 bases). This chain's CDR3 is CASSLSGVYGYTF. For the CDR3, the DNA is TGTGCCAGCAGCTTGTCAGGGGTCTATGGCTACACCTTC.